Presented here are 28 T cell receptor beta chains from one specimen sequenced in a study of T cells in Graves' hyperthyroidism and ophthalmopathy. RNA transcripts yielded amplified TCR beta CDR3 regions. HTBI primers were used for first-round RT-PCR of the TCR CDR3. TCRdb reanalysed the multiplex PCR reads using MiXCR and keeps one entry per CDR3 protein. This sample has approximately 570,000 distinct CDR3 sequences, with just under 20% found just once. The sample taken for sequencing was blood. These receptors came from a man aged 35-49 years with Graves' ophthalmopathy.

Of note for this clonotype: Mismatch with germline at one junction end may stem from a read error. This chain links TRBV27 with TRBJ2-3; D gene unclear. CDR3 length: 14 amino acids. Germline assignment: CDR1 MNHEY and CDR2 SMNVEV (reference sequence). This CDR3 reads CVSSFRSDTDTQYF. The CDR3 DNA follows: TGTGTCAGCAGTTTTAGGTCAGACACAGATACGCAGTATTTT.

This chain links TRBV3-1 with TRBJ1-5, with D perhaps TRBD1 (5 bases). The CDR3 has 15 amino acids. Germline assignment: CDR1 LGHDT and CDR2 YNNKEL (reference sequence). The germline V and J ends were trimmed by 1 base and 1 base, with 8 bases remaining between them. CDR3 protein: CASSQGTMSNQPQHF. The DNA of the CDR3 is TGTGCCAGCAGCCAAGGGACAATGAGCAATCAGCCCCAGCATTTT. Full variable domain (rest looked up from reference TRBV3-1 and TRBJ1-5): DTAVSQTPKYLVTQMGNDKSIKCEQNLGHDTMYWYKQDSKKFLKIMFSYNNKELIINETVPNRFSPKSPDKAHLNLHINSLELGDSAVYFCASSQGTMSNQPQHFGDGTRLSIL.

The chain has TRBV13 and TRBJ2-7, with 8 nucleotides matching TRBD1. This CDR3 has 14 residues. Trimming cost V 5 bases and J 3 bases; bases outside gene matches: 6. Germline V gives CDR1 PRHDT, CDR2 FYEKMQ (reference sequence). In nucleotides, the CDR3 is TGTGCCAGCAGCCCAGGGGACAGGTACTACGAGCAGTACTTC. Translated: CASSPGDRYYEQYF.

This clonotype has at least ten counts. The CDR3 region is CSAVPTGVGEQYF. CDR3 coding DNA: TGCAGTGCCGTTCCTACAGGGGTCGGAGAGCAGTACTTC. V and J are TRBV20-1 and TRBJ2-7, with 7 nucleotides matching TRBD1. The CDR3 totals 13 residues. With 6 bases clipped from V and 7 bases from J, the junction kept 12 bases outside the gene matches. Germline-derived CDR1 and CDR2 are DFQATT and SNEGSKA (reference sequence).

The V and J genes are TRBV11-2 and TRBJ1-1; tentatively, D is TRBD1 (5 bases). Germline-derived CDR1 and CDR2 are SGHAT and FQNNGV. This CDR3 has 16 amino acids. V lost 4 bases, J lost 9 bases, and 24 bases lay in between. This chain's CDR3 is CASSSHAHTGNGQAFF. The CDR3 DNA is TGTGCCAGCAGCTCCCATGCCCATACAGGTAACGGCCAAGCTTTCTTT.

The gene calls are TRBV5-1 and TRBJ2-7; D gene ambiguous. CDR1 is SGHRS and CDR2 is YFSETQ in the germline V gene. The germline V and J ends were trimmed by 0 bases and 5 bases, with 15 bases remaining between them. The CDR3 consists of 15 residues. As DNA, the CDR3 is TGCGCCAGCAGCTTGGTGGTAGGCGCAGGCCACGAGCAGTACTTC. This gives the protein CASSLVVGAGHEQYF.

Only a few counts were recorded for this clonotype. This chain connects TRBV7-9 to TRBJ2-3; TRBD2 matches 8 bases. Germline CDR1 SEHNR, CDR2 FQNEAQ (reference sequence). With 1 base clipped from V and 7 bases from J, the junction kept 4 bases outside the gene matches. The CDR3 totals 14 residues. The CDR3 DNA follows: TGTGCCAGCAGCTTAGAGCGGGAGTGGCATACGCAGTATTTT. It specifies CASSLEREWHTQYF.

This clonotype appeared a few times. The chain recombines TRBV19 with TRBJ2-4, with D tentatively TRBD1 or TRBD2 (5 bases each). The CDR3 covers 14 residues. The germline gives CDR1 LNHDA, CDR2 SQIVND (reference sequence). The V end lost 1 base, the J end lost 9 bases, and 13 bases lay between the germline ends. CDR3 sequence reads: CASSIAGPLGIQYF. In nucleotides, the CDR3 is TGTGCCAGTAGTATAGCGGGGCCCCTCGGCATTCAGTACTTC. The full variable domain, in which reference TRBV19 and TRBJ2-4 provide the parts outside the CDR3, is DGGITQSPKYLFRKEGQNVTLSCEQNLNHDAMYWYRQDPGQGLRLIYYSQIVNDFQKGDIAEGYSVSREKKESFPLTVTSAQKNPTAFYLCASSIAGPLGIQYFGAGTRLSVL.

CDR3 amino acids: CASSRRDFIDTQYF. Written as DNA, the CDR3 is TGTGCCAGCTCACGAAGGGACTTCATAGATACGCAGTATTTT. The chain employs TRBV18 and TRBJ2-3; TRBD2 might be the D (6 bases). Germline V lookup: CDR1 KGHSH, CDR2 LQKENI. The CDR3 runs to 14 residues. Trimming left V 4 bases short and J 5 bases short, with 13 bases between.

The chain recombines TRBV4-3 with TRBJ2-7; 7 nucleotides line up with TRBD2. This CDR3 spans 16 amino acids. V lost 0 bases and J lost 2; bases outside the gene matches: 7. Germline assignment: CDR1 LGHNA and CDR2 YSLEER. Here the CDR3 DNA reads TGCGCCAGCAGCCAAGATCGAGCGGGACCTGCCTACGAGCAGTACTTC. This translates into CASSQDRAGPAYEQYF.

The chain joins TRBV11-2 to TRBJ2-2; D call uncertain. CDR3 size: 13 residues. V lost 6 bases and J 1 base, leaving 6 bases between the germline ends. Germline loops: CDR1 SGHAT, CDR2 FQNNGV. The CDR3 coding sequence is TGTGCCAGCAGGGTGGGGAACACCGGGGAGCTGTTTTTT. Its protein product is CASRVGNTGELFF.

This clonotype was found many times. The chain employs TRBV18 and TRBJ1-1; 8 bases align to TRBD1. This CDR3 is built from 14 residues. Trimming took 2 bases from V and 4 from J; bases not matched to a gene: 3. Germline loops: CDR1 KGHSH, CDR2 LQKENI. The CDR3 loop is CASSPNRGATEAFF. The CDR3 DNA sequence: TGTGCCAGCTCACCAAACAGGGGGGCCACTGAAGCTTTCTTT.

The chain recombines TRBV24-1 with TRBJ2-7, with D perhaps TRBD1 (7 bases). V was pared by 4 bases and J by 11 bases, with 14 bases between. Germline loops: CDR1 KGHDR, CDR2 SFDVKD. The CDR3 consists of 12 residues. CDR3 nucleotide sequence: TGTGCCACCAGTGACCCCACAGGGGAGGAGTACTTC. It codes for CATSDPTGEEYF.

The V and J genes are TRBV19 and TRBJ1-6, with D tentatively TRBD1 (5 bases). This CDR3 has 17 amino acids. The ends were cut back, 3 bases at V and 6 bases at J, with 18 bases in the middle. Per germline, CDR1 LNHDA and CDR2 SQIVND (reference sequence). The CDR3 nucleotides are TGTGCCAGTAGTATGCGACCGGGAGGACAAGCTAATTCACCCCTCCACTTT. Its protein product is CASSMRPGGQANSPLHF.

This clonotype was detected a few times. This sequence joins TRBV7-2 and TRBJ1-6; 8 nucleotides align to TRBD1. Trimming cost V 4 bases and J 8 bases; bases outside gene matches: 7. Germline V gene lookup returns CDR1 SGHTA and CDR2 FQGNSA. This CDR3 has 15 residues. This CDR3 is CASSSDTGGYSPLHF. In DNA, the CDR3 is TGTGCCAGCAGCTCCGATACAGGGGGTTATTCACCCCTCCACTTT.

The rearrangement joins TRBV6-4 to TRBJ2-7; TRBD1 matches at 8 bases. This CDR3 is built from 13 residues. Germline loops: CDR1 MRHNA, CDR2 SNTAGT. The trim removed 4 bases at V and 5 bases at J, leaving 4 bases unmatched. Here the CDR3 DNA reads TGTGCCAGCAGTGCAGGGGGCGCGAACGAGCAGTACTTC. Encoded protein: CASSAGGANEQYF.

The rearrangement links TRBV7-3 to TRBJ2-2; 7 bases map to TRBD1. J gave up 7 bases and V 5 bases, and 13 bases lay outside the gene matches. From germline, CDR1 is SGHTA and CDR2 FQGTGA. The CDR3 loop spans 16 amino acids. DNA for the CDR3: TGTGCCAGCAGCCCACTTAGGACAGGCCTCATCGGGGAGCTGTTTTTT. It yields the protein CASSPLRTGLIGELFF.

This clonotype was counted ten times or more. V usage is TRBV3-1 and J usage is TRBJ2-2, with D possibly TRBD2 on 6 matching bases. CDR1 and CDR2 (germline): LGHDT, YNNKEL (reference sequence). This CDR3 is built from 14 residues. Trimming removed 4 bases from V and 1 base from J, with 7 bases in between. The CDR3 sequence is CASSRGENTGELFF. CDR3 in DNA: TGTGCCAGCAGCCGGGGGGAGAACACCGGGGAGCTGTTTTTT.

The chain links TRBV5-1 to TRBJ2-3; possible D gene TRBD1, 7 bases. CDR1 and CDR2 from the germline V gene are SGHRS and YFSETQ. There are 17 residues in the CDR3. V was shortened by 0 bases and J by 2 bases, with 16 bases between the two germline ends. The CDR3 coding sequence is TGCGCCAGCAGCTTGGCCGGGGGACAGTTTAACACAGATACGCAGTATTTT. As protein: CASSLAGGQFNTDTQYF.

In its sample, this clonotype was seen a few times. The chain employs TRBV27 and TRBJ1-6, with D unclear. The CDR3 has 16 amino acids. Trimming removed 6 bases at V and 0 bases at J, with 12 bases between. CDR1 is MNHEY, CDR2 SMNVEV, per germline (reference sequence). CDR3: CASSPMESSYNSPLHF. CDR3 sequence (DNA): TGTGCCAGCAGCCCAATGGAGAGCTCCTATAATTCACCCCTCCACTTT.

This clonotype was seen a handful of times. The CDR3 here is CASSPNHGQGNTDTQYF. The CDR3 nucleotides are TGTGCCAGCTCACCGAATCATGGGCAGGGAAACACAGATACGCAGTATTTT. The V and J genes are TRBV18 and TRBJ2-3; a possible D gene is TRBD1 (5 bases). Germline CDR1 and CDR2: KGHSH and LQKENI. This CDR3 is built from 17 residues. Trimming left V 3 bases short and J 2 bases short, with 18 bases between.

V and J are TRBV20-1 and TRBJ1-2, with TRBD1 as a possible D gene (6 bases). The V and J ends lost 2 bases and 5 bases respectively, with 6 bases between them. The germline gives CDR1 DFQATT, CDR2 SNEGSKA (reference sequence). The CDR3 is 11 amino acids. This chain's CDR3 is CSARQGYGYTF. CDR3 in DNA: TGCAGTGCTAGACAGGGGTATGGCTACACCTTC.

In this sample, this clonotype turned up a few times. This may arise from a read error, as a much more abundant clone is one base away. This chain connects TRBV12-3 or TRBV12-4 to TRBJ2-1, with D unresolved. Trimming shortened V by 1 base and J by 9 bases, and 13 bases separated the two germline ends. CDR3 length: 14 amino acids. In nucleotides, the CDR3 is TGTGCCAGCAGTTTAGGACTGGCTCACAGTGAGCAGTTCTTC. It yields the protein CASSLGLAHSEQFF.

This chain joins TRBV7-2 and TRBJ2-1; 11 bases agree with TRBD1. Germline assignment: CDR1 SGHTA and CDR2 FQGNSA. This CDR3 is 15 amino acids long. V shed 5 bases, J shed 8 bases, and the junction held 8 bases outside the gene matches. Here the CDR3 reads CASSTGTGGSDEQFF. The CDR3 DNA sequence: TGTGCCAGCAGCACAGGGACAGGGGGGAGCGATGAGCAGTTCTTC.

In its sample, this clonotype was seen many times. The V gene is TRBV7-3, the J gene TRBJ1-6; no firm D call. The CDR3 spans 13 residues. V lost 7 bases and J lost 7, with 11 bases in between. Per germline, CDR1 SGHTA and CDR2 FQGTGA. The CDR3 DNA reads TGTGCCAGCAAGGAGGGCTTGAATTCACCCCTCCACTTT. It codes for CASKEGLNSPLHF.

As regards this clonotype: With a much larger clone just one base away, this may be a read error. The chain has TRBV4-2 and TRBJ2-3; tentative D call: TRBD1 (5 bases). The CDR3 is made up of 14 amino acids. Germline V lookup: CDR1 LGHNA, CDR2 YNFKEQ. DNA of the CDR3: TGTGCCAGCAGCCAAGTTGGCAGCACAGGTACGCAGTATTTT. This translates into CASSQVGSTGTQYF.

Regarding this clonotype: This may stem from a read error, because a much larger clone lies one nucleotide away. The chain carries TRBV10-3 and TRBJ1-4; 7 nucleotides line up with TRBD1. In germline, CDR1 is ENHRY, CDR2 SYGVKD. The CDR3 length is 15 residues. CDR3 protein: CAISERRQGYERLFF. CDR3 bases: TGTGCCATCAGTGAGCGACGACAGGGTTATGAAAGACTGTTTTTT.

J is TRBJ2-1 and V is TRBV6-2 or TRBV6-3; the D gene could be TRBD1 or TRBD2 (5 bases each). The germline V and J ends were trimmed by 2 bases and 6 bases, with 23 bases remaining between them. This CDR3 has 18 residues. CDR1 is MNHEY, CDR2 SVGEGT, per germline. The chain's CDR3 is CASSYAPGPGLVSNEQFF. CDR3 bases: TGTGCCAGCAGTTACGCCCCGGGACCGGGATTAGTTAGCAATGAGCAGTTCTTC.